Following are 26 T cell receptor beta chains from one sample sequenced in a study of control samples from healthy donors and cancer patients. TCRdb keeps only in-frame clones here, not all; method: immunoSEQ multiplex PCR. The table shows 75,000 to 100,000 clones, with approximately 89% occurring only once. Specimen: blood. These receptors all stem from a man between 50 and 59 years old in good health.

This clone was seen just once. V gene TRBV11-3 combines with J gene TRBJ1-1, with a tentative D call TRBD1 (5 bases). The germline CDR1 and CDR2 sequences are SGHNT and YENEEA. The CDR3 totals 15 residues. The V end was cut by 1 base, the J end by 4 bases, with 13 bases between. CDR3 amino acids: CASSLGGDVGTEAFF. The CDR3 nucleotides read TGTGCCAGCAGCTTAGGTGGGGACGTGGGCACTGAAGCTTTCTTT.

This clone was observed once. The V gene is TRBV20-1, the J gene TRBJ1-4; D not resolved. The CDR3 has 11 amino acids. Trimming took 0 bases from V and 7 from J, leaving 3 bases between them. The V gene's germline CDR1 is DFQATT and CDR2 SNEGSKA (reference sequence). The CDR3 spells CSARDLEKLFF. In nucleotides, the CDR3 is TGCAGTGCTAGAGACCTTGAAAAACTGTTTTTT.

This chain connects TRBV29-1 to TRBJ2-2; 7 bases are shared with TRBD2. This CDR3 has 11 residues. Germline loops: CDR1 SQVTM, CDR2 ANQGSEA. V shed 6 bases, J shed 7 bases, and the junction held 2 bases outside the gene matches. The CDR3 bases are TGCAGCGTAGGGAGGGGCGGGGAGCTGTTTTTT. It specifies CSVGRGGELFF.

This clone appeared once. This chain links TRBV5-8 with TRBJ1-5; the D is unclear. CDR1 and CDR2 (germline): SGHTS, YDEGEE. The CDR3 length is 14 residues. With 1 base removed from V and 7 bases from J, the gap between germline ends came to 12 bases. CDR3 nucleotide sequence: TGTGCCAGCAGCTTGTGGCTCCCGAGGCAGCCCCAGCATTTT. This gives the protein CASSLWLPRQPQHF.

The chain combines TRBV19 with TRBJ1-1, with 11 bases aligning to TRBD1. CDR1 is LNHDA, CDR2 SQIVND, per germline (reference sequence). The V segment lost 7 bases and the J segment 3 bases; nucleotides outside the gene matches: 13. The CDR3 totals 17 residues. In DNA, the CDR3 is TGTGCCAGTACCGTCGGCGGGACAGGGGGAGGTTACACTGAAGCTTTCTTT. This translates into CASTVGGTGGGYTEAFF. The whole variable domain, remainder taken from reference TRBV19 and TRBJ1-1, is DGGITQSPKYLFRKEGQNVTLSCEQNLNHDAMYWYRQDPGQGLRLIYYSQIVNDFQKGDIAEGYSVSREKKESFPLTVTSAQKNPTAFYLCASTVGGTGGGYTEAFFGQGTRLTVV.

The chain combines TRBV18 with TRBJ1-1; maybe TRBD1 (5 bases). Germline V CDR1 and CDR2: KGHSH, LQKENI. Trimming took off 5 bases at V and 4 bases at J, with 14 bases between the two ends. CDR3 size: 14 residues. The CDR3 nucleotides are TGTGCCAGCTCATGGCAGGGAGAAGGCACTGAAGCTTTCTTT. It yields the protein CASSWQGEGTEAFF.

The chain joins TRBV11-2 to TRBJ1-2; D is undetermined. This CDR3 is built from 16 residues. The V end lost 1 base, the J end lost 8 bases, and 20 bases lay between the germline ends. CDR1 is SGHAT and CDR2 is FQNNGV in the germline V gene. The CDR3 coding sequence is TGTGCCAGCAGCTTAGTGCGCTCGGCGGATAGGTACGGCTACACCTTC. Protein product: CASSLVRSADRYGYTF. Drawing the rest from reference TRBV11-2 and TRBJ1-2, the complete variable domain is EAGVAQSPRYKIIEKRQSVAFWCNPISGHATLYWYQQILGQGPKLLIQFQNNGVVDDSQLPKDRFSAERLKGVDSTLKIQPAKLEDSAVYLCASSLVRSADRYGYTFGSGTRLTVV.

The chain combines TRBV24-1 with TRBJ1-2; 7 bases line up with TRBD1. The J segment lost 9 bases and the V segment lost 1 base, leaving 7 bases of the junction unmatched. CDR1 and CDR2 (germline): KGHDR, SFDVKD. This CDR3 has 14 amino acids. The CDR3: CATSDFTGEARYTF. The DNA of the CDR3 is TGTGCCACCAGTGATTTTACAGGGGAAGCGCGCTACACCTTC.

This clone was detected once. The chain's CDR3 is CASSLGSGGGNEQFF. The CDR3 region has the DNA TGTGCCAGCAGCTTAGGTAGCGGGGGAGGCAATGAGCAGTTCTTC. The chain is built from TRBV7-9 and TRBJ2-1, with 9 nucleotides matching TRBD2. Germline V gene sequence: CDR1 SEHNR, CDR2 FQNEAQ (reference sequence). J was trimmed by 6 bases and V by 1 base; bases with no gene match: 4. The CDR3 loop spans 15 amino acids.

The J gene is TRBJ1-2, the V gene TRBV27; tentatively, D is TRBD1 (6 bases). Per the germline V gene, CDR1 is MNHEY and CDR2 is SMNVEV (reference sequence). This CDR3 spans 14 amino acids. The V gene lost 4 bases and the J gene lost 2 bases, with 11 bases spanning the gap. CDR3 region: CASSSPGTNYGYTF. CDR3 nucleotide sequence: TGTGCCAGCAGTTCCCCGGGGACAAACTATGGCTACACCTTC.

The CDR3 sequence: CASSLRTGVPDSGANVLTF. The CDR3 bases are TGTGCCAGCAGCTTGAGGACAGGGGTCCCCGACTCTGGGGCCAACGTCCTGACTTTC. The gene calls are TRBV5-6 and TRBJ2-6; 9 nucleotides match TRBD1. The CDR3 spans 19 residues. Per the germline V gene, CDR1 is SGHDT and CDR2 is YYEEEE. V lost 1 base to trimming and J lost 0 bases; unmatched junction nucleotides: 8.

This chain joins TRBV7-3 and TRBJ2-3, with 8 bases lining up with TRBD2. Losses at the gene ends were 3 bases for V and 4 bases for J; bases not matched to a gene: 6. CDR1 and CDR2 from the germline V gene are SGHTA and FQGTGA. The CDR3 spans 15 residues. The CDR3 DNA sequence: TGTGCCAGCAGCTTCTGGAGCGGGGGACCAGATACGCAGTATTTT. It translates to CASSFWSGGPDTQYF.

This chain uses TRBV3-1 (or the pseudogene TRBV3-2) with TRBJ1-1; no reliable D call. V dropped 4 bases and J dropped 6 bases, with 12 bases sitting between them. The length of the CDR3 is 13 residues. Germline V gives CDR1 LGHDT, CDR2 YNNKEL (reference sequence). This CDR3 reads CASSLVTTAEAFF. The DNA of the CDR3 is TGTGCCAGCAGCCTAGTTACAACCGCTGAAGCTTTCTTT.

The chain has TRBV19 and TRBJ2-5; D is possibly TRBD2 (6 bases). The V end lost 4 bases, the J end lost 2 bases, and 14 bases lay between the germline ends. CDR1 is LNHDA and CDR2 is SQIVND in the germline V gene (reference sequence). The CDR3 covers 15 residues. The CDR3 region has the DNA TGTGCCAGTAGTAAGACTGCGGGGTATCAAGAGACCCAGTACTTC. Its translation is CASSKTAGYQETQYF.

The CDR3 loop is CASSLWGDSGNTIYF. CDR3 coding DNA: TGTGCCAGCAGCTTGTGGGGAGACTCTGGAAACACCATATATTTT. The chain couples TRBV5-5 to TRBJ1-3; no definite D call. CDR1 and CDR2 (germline): SGHKS, YYEKEE (reference sequence). This CDR3 contains 15 residues. V was shortened by 1 base and J by 0 bases, with 8 bases between the two germline ends.

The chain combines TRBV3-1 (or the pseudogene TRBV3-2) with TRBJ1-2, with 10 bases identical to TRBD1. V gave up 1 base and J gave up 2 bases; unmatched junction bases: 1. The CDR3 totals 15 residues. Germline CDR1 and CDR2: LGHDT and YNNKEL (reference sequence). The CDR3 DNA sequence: TGTGCCAGCAGCCAAGGGACAGGGGGGAACTATGGCTACACCTTC. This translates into CASSQGTGGNYGYTF.

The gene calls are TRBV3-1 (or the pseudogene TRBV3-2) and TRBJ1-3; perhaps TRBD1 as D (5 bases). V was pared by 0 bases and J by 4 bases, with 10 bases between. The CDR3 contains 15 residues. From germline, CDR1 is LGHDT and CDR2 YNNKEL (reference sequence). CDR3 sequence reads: CASSQDSGLGNTIYF. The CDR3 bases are TGTGCCAGCAGCCAAGACTCGGGGCTCGGAAACACCATATATTTT.

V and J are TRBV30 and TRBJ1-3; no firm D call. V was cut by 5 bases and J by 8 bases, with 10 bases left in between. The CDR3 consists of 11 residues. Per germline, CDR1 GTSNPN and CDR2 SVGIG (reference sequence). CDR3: CAWRVGDTIYF. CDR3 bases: TGTGCCTGGCGAGTCGGGGACACCATATATTTT.

The CDR3 protein is CASSQGALGNGYTF. In nucleotides, the CDR3 is TGTGCCAGCAGCCAAGGGGCCCTAGGCAATGGCTACACCTTC. The rearrangement links TRBV14 to TRBJ1-2; D not resolved. V shed 1 base and J shed 6 bases, with 12 bases lying between them. Germline V gives CDR1 SGHDN, CDR2 FVKESK. CDR3 length: 14 amino acids.

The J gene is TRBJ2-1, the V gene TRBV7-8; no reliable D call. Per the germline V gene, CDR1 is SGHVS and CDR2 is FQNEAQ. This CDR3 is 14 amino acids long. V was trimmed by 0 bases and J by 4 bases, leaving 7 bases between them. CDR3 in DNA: TGTGCCAGCAGCTTAGCTAGCCAGTACAATGAGCAGTTCTTC. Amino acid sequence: CASSLASQYNEQFF.

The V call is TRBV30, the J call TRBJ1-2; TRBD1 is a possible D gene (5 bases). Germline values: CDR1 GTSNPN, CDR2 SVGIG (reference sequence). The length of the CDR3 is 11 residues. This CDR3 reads CGGNFNYGYTF. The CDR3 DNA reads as TGTGGGGGGAACTTTAACTATGGCTACACCTTC.

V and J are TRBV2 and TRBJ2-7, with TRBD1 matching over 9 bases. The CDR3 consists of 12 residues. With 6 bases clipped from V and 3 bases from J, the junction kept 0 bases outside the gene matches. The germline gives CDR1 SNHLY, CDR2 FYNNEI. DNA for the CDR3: TGTGCCAGCAGGACAGGGGGCTACGAGCAGTACTTC. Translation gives CASRTGGYEQYF. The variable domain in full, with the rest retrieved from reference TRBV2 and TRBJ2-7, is EPEVTQTPSHQVTQMGQEVILRCVPISNHLYFYWYRQILGQKVEFLVSFYNNEISEKSEIFDDQFSVERPDGSNFTLKIRSTKLEDSAMYFCASRTGGYEQYFGPGTRLTVT.

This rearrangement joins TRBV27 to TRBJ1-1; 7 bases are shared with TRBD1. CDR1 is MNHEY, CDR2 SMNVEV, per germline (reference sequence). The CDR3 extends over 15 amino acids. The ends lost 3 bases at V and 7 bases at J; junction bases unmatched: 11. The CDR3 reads CASSLSGTATFEAFF. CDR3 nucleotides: TGTGCCAGCAGTTTGTCCGGGACAGCGACGTTTGAAGCTTTCTTT.

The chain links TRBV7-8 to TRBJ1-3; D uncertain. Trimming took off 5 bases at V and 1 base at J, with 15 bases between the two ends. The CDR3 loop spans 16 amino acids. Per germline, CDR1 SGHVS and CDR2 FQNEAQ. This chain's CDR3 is CASSQRRGESGNTIYF. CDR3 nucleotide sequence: TGTGCCAGCAGCCAAAGACGGGGAGAATCTGGAAACACCATATATTTT.

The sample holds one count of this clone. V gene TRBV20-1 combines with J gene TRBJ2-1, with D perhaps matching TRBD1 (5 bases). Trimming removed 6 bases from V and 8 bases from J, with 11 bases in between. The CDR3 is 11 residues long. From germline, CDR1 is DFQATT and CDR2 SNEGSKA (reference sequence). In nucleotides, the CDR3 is TGCAGTGCCCCAGGGTTTGATGAGCAGTTCTTC. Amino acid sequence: CSAPGFDEQFF.

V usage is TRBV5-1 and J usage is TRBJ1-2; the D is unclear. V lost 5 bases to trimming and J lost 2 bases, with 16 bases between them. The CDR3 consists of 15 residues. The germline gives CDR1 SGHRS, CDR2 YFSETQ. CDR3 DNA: TGCGCCAGCAGTCCCGGGCAAGAAGGAAACTATGGCTACACCTTC. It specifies CASSPGQEGNYGYTF.